This TCR beta chain is from a study of regulatory T cells after allogeneic stem cell transplantation (dated by TCRdb to the late 2010s). About the study as a whole: Patients were divided into groups based on whether acute graft-versus-host disease developed within 100 days of stem cell transplantation. CD4+CD25+CD127- regulatory T cells were obtained from patient PBMCs by means of fluorescence-activated cell sorting. The regulatory T-cell TCR repertoire after allogeneic stem cell transplantation was compared between patients with and without acute graft-versus-host disease. Conventional CD4+ T cells defined as CD4+CD25+/-CD127+ were also sorted and TCR-sequenced for comparison in the study. The full study reports these points: No regulatory T-cell clones were shared by all patients, and sorted cell numbers did not correlate significantly with the inverse Simpson index. Because the patient sample size was small, the findings needed validation in a larger cohort. Compared with patients who had graft-versus-host disease, patients without the disease had a regulatory T-cell TCR repertoire that was more focused and less diverse. Whether or not patients had graft-versus-host disease, conventional CD4+ T-cell repertoire diversity showed no significant difference. In non-GvHD patients, the top 10 regulatory T-cell clones took up a significantly larger share of the repertoire, which suggests that presumably allo-specific protective clones had expanded.

The germline V gene encodes CDR1 SGHTA and CDR2 FQGTGA. At the junction V is shortened by 3 bases and J by 4 bases, with 13 bases in between. The CDR3 covers 15 residues, taking in both the cysteine and the phenylalanine. Solely the CDR3 DNA is kept, with 45 bases framed from the first base. About this clonotype: The target of this receptor is not known. Base quality data are lacking; no much larger clone is found one base away.

Explained via the paper, the time point label denotes: 30 days after allogeneic hematopoietic stem cell transplantation. At 30 days after allogeneic hematopoietic stem cell transplantation, peripheral blood mononuclear cells were collected from the patients. For sequencing, an Illumina MiSeq was employed. The SMARTer RACE cDNA Amplification kit was used to reverse transcribe the RNA, and the TCR beta CDR3 region was then amplified. RNA from sorted cells was extracted with the RNeasy Mini Kit. Illumina paired-end sequencing was used to sequence the TCR beta amplicons. From the authors' description of their analysis: MiXCR, VDJtools and the tcR R package were the tools used to analyze the TCR repertoire. The inverse Simpson index served to quantify diversity, and clones were sorted into rare, small, medium or expanded bins based on their proportion of the repertoire. TCRdb trimmed public reads at Q25 via fastp, called clones via MiXCR and kept in-frame beta chains. All rows with the same CDR3 protein become a single entry with the most common DNA and genes. The V and J calls follow TCRdb's processing rather than the paper's. Within this sample are fewer than 6,000 distinct CDR3 sequences, with roughly 96% of them counted one time only. Roughly 39% of the sample is in the top ten clones.

The sequenced sample was sorted CD4+ T cells from blood (whether regulatory or conventional is not recorded), obtained 30 days after allogeneic stem cell transplant. The receptor chain draws on TRBV7-3 and TRBJ2-1; TRBD1 is perhaps the D gene, given 5 matching bases. The sequence came from a human patient who had an allogeneic stem cell transplant, so the T cells may come from the graft donor. CDR3 region: CASSLYRPDYNEQFF. The bases are TGTGCCAGCAGCTTGTACAGGCCAGATTACAATGAGCAGTTCTTC.